The clone carrying this T cell receptor beta chain came up many times. Its cognate antigen is unknown. CDR1 and CDR2 (germline): MGHRA, YSYEKL. CDR3 length equals 15 residues. J gave up 4 bases and V 4 bases, and 8 bases lay outside the gene matches. The entry originates in a study of shared clonotypes between healthy human individuals. Notes on the study in general: Compared with memory subsets, naive subsets generally had larger estimated richness.

Over several immunoSEQ plates, each subset's genomic DNA was distributed in even portions. Each sorted subset replicate got 200 ng genomic DNA, 25,000 to 35,000 genomes. Authors' methods: Junction-only immunoSEQ sequences carried no quality scores, so filtering differed. The protocol was immunoSEQ multiplex PCR, while the TCRdb copy is restricted to in-frame clones and leaves out a portion. V and J calls and clone size are given by that table; D and trimming were obtained from the DNA. The sample lists some 300,000 clones; about 70% were seen once. The J gene is TRBJ2-3, the V gene TRBV4-1; 7 nucleotides align to TRBD1. The specimen was memory CD4+ T cells sorted from blood. Specified subset: CD45RA-negative fraction. The receptor's source is a man aged 30 to 45 in good health. CDR3 in DNA: TGCGCCAGCAGCCTCGACAGGGAAGGCGCAGATACGCAGTATTTT. It translates to CASSLDREGADTQYF.